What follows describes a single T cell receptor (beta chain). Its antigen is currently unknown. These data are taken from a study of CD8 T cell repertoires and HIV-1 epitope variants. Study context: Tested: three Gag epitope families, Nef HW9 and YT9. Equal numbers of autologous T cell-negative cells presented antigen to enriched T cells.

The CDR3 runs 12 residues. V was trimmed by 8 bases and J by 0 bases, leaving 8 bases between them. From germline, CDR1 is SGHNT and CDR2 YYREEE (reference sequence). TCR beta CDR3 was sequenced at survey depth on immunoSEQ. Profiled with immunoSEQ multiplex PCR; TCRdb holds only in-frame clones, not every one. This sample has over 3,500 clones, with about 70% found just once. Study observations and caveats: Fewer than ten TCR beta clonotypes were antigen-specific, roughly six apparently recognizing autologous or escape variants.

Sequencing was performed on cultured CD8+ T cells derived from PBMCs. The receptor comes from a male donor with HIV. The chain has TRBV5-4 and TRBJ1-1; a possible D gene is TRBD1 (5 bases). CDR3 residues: CASGQMNTEAFF. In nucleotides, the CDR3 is TGTGCCAGTGGACAAATGAACACTGAAGCTTTCTTT.